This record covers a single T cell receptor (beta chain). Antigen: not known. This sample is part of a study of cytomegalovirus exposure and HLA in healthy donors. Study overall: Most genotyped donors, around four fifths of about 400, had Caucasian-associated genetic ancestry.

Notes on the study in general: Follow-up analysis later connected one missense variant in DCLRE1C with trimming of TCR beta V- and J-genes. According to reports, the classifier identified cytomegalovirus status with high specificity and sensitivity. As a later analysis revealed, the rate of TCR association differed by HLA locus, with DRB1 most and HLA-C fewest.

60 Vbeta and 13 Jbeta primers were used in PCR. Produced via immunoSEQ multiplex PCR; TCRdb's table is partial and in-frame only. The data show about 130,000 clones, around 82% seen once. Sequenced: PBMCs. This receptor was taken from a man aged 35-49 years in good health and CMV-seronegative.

As DNA, the CDR3 is TGTGCCAGCAGCGGATCCGGGAATCGAGATTCACCCCTCCACTTT. Protein product: CASSGSGNRDSPLHF. The chain joins TRBV2 to TRBJ1-6; no firm D call. The germline gives CDR1 SNHLY, CDR2 FYNNEI. The CDR3 is 15 amino acids. Trimming removed 6 bases at V and 8 bases at J, with 17 bases between.